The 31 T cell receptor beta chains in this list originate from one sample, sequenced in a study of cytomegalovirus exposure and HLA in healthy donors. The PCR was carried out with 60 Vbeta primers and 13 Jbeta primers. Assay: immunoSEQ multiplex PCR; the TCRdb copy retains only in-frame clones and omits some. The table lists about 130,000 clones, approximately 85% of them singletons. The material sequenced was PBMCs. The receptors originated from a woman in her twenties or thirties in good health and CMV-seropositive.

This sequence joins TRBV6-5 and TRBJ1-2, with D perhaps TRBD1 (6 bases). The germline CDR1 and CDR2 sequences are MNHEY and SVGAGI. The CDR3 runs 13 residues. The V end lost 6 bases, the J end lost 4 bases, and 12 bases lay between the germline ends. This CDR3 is CASRKTGFYGYTF. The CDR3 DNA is TGTGCCAGCAGAAAGACAGGCTTCTATGGCTACACCTTC.

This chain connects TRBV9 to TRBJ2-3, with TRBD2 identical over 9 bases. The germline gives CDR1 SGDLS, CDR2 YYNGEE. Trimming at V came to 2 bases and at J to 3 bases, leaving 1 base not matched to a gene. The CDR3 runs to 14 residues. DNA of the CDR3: TGTGCCAGCAGCGTGACTAGCGGAACAGATACGCAGTATTTT. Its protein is CASSVTSGTDTQYF. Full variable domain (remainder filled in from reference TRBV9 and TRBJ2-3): DSGVTQTPKHLITATGQRVTLRCSPRSGDLSVYWYQQSLDQGLQFLIQYYNGEERAKGNILERFSAQQFPDLHSELNLSSLELGDSALYFCASSVTSGTDTQYFGPGTRLTVL.

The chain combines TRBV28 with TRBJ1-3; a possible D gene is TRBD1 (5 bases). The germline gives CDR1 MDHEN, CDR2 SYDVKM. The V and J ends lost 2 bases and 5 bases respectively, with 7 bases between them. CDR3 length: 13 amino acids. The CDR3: CASSLAGRNTIYF. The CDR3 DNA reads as TGTGCCAGCAGTTTAGCAGGGCGAAACACCATATATTTT.

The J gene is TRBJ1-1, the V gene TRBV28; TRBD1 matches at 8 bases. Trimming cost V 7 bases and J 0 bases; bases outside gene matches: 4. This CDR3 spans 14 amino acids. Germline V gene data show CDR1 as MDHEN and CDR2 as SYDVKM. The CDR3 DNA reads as TGTGCCAGCATTGACAGGGGAATGAACACTGAAGCTTTCTTT. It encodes CASIDRGMNTEAFF.

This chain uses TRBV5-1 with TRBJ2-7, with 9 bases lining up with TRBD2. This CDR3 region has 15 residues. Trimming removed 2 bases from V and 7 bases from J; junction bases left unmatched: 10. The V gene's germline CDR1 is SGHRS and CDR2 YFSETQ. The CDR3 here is CASSFSGGLAWEQYF. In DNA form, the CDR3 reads TGCGCCAGCAGCTTCAGCGGGGGGCTTGCTTGGGAGCAGTACTTC.

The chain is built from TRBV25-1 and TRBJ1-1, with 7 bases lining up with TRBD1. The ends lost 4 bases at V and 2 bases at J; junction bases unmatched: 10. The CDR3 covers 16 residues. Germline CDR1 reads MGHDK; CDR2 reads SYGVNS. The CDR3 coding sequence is TGTGCCAGCAGTGCCCAGAAGGGGGCAAGCAACACTGAAGCTTTCTTT. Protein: CASSAQKGASNTEAFF. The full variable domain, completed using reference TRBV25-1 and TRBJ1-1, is EADIYQTPRYLVIGTGKKITLECSQTMGHDKMYWYQQDPGMELHLIHYSYGVNSTEKGDLSSESTVSRIRTEHFPLTLESARPSHTSQYLCASSAQKGASNTEAFFGQGTRLTVV.

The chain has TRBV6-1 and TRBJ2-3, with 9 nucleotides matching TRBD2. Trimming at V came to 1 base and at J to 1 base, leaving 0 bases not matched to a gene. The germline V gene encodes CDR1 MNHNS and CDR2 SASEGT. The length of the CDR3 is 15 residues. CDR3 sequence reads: CASSEERGGTDTQYF. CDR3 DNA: TGTGCCAGCAGTGAAGAGCGGGGGGGCACAGATACGCAGTATTTT.

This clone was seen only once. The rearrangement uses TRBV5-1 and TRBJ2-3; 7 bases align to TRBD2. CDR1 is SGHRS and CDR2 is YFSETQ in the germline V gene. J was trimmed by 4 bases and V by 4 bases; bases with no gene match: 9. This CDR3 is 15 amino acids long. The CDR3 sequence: CASSTPSGAPDTQYF. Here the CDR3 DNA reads TGCGCCAGCAGCACCCCAAGCGGGGCCCCAGATACGCAGTATTTT.

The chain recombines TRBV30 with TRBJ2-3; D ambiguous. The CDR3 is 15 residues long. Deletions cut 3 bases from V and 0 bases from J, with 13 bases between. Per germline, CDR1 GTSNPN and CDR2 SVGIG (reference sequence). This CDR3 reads CAWSLGASSTDTQYF. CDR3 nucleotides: TGTGCCTGGAGCTTGGGCGCAAGCAGCACAGATACGCAGTATTTT.

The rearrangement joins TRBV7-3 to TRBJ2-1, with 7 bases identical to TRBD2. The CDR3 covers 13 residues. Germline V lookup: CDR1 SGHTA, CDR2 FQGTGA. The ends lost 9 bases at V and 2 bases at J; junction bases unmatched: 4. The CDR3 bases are TGTGCCAGTTCTGGGGGGGCCTACAATGAGCAGTTCTTC. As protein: CASSGGAYNEQFF.

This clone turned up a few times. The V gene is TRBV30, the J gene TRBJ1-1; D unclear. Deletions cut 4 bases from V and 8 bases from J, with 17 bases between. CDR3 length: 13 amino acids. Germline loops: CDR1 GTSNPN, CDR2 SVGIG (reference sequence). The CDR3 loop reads CAWTAQILGEAFF. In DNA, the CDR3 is TGTGCCTGGACCGCACAGATCCTCGGCGAAGCTTTCTTT.

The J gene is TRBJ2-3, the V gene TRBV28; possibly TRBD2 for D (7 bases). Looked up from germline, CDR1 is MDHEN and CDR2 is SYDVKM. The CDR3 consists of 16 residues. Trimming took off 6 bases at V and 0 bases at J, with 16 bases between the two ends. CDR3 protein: CASSLPGGSSTDTQYF. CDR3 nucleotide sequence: TGTGCCAGCAGCCTCCCGGGGGGCTCTAGCACAGATACGCAGTATTTT.

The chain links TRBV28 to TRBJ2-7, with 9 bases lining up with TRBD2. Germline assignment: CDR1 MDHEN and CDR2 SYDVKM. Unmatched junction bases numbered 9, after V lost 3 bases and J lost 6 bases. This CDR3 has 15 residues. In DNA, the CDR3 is TGTGCCAGCAGTTTGGGGCTAGCGGGACGGGGCGAGCAGTACTTC. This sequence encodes CASSLGLAGRGEQYF.

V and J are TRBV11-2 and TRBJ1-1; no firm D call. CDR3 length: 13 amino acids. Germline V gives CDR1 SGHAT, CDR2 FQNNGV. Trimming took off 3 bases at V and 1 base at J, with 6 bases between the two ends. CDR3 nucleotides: TGTGCCAGCAGCTTCCCGGGGAACACTGAAGCTTTCTTT. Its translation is CASSFPGNTEAFF.

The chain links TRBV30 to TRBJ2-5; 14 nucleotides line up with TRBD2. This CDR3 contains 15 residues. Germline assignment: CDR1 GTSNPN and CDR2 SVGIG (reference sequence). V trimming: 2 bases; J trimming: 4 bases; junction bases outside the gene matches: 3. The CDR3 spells CAWSQTSGGGETQYF. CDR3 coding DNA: TGTGCCTGGAGTCAGACTAGCGGGGGGGGAGAGACCCAGTACTTC.

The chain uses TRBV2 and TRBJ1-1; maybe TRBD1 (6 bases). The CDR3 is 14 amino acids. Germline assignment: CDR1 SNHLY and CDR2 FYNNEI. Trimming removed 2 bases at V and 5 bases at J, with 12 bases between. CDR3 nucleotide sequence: TGTGCCAGCAGTGAAAGGGGTCAGGGGACTGAAGCTTTCTTT. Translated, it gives CASSERGQGTEAFF.

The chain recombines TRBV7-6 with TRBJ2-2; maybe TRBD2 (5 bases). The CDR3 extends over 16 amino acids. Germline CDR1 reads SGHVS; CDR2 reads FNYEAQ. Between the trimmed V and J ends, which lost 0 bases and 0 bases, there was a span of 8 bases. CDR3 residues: CASSLAAGSNTGELFF. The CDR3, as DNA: TGTGCCAGCAGCTTAGCGGCGGGTTCGAACACCGGGGAGCTGTTTTTT.

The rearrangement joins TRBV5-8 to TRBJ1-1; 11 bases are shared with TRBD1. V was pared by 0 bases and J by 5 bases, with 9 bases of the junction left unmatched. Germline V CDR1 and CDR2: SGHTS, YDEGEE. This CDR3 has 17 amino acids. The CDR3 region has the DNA TGTGCCAGCAGCTTGGAAGGAGGACAGGGGGCGCGAACTGAAGCTTTCTTT. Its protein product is CASSLEGGQGARTEAFF.

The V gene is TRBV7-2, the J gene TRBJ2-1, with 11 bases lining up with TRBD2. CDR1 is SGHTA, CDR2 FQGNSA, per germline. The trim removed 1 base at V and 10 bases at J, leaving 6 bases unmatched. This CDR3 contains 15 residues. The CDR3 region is CASSLGGLAGGEQFF. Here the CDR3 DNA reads TGTGCCAGCAGCTTAGGGGGCCTAGCGGGAGGCGAGCAGTTCTTC.

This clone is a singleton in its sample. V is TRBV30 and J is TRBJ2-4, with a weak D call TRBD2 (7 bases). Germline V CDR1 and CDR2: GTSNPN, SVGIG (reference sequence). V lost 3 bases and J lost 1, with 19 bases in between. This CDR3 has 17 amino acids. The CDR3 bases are TGTGCCTGGAGGGGGGGGGCCCTGGTGGAGGCCAAAAACATTCAGTACTTC. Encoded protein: CAWRGGALVEAKNIQYF. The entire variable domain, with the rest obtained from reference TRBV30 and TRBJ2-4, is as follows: SQTIHQWPATLVQPVGSPLSLECTVEGTSNPNLYWYRQAAGRGLQLLFYSVGIGQISSEVPQNLSASRPQDRQFILSSKKLLLSDSGFYLCAWRGGALVEAKNIQYFGAGTRLSVL.

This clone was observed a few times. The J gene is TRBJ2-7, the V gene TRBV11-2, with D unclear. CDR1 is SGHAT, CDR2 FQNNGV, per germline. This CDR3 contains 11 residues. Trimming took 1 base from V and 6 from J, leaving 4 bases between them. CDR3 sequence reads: CASSLACEQYF. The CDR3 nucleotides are TGTGCCAGCAGCTTAGCCTGCGAGCAGTACTTC.

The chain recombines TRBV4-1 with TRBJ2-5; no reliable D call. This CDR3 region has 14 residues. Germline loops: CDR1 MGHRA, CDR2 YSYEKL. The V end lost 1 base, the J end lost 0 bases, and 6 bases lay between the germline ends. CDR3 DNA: TGCGCCAGCAGCCAAGGAGAGAACCAAGAGACCCAGTACTTC. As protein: CASSQGENQETQYF.

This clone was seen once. The CDR3: CASKSDRVAGELFF. CDR3 sequence (DNA): TGTGCCAGCAAGTCGGACAGGGTGGCCGGGGAGCTGTTTTTT. The genes are TRBV6-4 and TRBJ2-2, with 8 bases that match TRBD1. Germline CDR1 and CDR2: MRHNA and SNTAGT. This CDR3 spans 14 amino acids. With V trimmed by 7 bases and J by 6 bases, 7 bases remained unmatched.

Written as DNA, the CDR3 is TGTGCCAGCAGTTTTCAGGACTATGGCTACACCTTC. Translated, it gives CASSFQDYGYTF. The chain links TRBV28 to TRBJ1-2; D unclear. In germline, CDR1 is MDHEN, CDR2 SYDVKM. Trimming stripped 3 bases from V and 3 bases from J, with 5 bases between. The CDR3 loop spans 12 amino acids.

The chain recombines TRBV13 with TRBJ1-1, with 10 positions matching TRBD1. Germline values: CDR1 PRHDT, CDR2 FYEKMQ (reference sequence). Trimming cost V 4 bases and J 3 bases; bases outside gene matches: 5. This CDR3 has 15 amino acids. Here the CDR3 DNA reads TGTGCCAGCAGCTCACCCGACAGGGGGCACACTGAAGCTTTCTTT. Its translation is CASSSPDRGHTEAFF.

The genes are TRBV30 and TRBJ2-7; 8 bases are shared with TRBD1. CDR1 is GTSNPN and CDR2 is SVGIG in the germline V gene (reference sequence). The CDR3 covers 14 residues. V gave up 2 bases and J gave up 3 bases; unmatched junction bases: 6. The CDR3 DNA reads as TGTGCCTGGAGTACCGGACAGGGAGGCTACGAGCAGTACTTC. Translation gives CAWSTGQGGYEQYF.

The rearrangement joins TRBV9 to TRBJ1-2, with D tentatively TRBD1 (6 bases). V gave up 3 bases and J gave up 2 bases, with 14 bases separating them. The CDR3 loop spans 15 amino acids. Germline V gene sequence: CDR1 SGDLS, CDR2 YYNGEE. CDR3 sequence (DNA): TGTGCCAGCAGCGCTCAGACAGGTCTAAACTATGGCTACACCTTC. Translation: CASSAQTGLNYGYTF.

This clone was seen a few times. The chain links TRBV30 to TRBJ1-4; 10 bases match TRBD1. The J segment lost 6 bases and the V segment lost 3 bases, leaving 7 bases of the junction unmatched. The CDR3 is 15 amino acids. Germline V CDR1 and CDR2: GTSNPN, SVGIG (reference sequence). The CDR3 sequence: CAWREGTGAYEKLFF. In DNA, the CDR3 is TGTGCCTGGAGGGAGGGGACAGGGGCTTATGAAAAACTGTTTTTT.

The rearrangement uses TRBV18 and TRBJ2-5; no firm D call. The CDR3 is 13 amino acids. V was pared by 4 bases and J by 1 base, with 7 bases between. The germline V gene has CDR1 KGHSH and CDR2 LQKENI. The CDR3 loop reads CASSLHIQETQYF. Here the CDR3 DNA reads TGTGCCAGCTCACTCCACATCCAAGAGACCCAGTACTTC.

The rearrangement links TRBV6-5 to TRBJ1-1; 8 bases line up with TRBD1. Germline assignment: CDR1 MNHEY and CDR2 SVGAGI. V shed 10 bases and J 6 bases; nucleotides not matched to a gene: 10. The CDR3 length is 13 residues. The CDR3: CATHRTGFPEAFF. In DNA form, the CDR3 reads TGTGCCACCCACCGGACAGGGTTCCCTGAAGCTTTCTTT.

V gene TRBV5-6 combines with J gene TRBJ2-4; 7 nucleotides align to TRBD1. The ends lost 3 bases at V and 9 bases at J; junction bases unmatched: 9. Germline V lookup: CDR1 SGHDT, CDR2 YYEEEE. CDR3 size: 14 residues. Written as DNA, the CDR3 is TGTGCCAGCAGCTCGACAGGGAAGGGCGGCATTCAGTACTTC. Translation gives CASSSTGKGGIQYF.